This T cell receptor (beta chain) was profiled in a study of blood T cell repertoires in COVID-19. In the study overall: Sites in the United States, Italy and Spain provided acute and convalescent COVID-19 samples.

In the case of this clone: One junction end does not reproduce the germline sequence, and a read error may be involved.

Original handling: Reference gene primer amplification yielded estimated nucleated cell counts. Here immunoSEQ multiplex PCR was the method, and the copy in TCRdb shows in-frame clones only, minus some. Clone size and V and J calls were adopted from that table, with D and trimming inferred from the DNA. This repertoire shows just under 55,000 clones, around four fifths found once; its top ten account for about 1.8%. This CDR3 comprises 13 residues. Germline V gene lookup returns CDR1 SGHRS and CDR2 YFSETQ. This chain joins TRBV5-1 and TRBJ1-1; D might be TRBD1 (5 bases). This TCR came from a woman aged 60-70 years with acute or convalescent COVID-19. Sequencing was done on a sample of peripheral blood. The CDR3 sequence: CASSLDGMGRRVF. In nucleotides, the CDR3 is TGCGCCAGCAGCTTGGATGGTATGGGGCGCCGGGTCTTT. Based on the CDR3 plus reference TRBV5-1 and TRBJ1-1, the full variable domain is KAGVTQTPRYLIKTRGQQVTLSCSPISGHRSVSWYQQTPGQGLQFLFEYFSETQRNKGNFPGRFSGRQFSNSRSEMNVSTLELGDSALYLCASSLDGMGRRVFGQGTRLTVV.